This T cell receptor beta chain was profiled in a study of CD8 T cells in ankylosing spondylitis. Findings and limits, study-wide: Ankylosing spondylitis blood appeared to carry a characteristic TCR beta motif of several highly homologous variants.

This clonotype was detected ten times or more. Its antigen is as yet unknown. TCRdb reanalysed the 5' RACE reads using MiXCR and keeps one entry per CDR3 protein. The sample lists fewer than 550,000 distinct CDR3 sequences, about 5% occurring once. The CDR3 length is 12 residues. Per germline, CDR1 DFQATT and CDR2 SNEGSKA (reference sequence). The sequence was collected from a male donor with ankylosing spondylitis. The sequenced sample consisted of blood, either unsorted or a sorted T cell fraction (not recorded which). V gene TRBV20-1 combines with J gene TRBJ1-4; D perhaps matches TRBD1 (6 bases). The CDR3 region is CRGGGNNEKLFF. The CDR3, as DNA: TGCAGAGGAGGGGGAAATAATGAAAAACTGTTTTTT.